Each of the 31 T cell receptor beta chains below was sequenced from the same sample in a study of T cells expressing NK-cell markers. One entry per CDR3 protein, without DNA, is what TCRdb gives after re-calling the 5' RACE reads. The sample's table shows 200,000 to 300,000 distinct CDR3 sequences. The sequencing sample was made of blood T cells: a sorted CD56 or NKG2C T cell subset, CD4+ or CD8+ T cells, or bulk PBMC T cells (not recorded which). These receptor sequences come from a woman between 18 and 75 years old in good health.

This chain links TRBV7-2 with TRBJ2-7. Germline V gene sequence: CDR1 SGHTA, CDR2 FQGNSA. This CDR3 spans 13 amino acids. CDR3 loop: CASSRGRSYEQYF.

The chain combines TRBV28 with TRBJ1-5; with no DNA, the TCRdb D assignment of TRBD1 cannot be verified. This CDR3 has 15 residues. CDR1 MDHEN and CDR2 SYDVKM come from the germline V gene. This chain's CDR3 is CASTVGQGPNQPQHF.

The chain links TRBV12-3 or TRBV12-4 to TRBJ2-7; TCRdb's assignment of TRBD2 cannot be checked, as there is no DNA. The CDR3 runs to 15 residues. This CDR3 is CASRPTGTSLSEQYF.

The chain links TRBV7-2 to TRBJ2-1. Germline V lookup: CDR1 SGHTA, CDR2 FQGNSA. The CDR3 covers 14 residues. The CDR3 region is CASSLRYGNNEQFF.

This chain links TRBV6-2 or TRBV6-3 with TRBJ2-2; TCRdb's D gene call, TRBD1, goes unchecked for lack of DNA. This CDR3 comprises 12 residues. Germline assignment: CDR1 MNHEY and CDR2 SVGEGT. Here the CDR3 reads CASTRGAGELFF.

J is TRBJ2-7 and V is TRBV6-1; TCRdb's assignment of TRBD2 cannot be checked, as there is no DNA. Germline V gives CDR1 MNHNS, CDR2 SASEGT. The CDR3 sequence is 19 residues long. CDR3 protein: CASSREAPTTSGRDYEQYF.

This chain links TRBV7-3 with TRBJ2-1; the D call from TCRdb, TRBD1, cannot be confirmed without DNA. The CDR3 runs 15 residues. CDR1 and CDR2 (germline): SGHTA, FQGTGA. The CDR3 reads CASSFFDRAYNEQFF.

The chain employs TRBV15 and TRBJ2-3; TCRdb outputs TRBD1, but without DNA this stays unchecked. Germline assignment: CDR1 LNHNV and CDR2 YYDKDF (reference sequence). This CDR3 is built from 15 residues. This chain's CDR3 is CATSRAPSSTDTQYF.

The chain carries TRBV11-2 and TRBJ2-7; TCRdb's assignment of TRBD1 cannot be checked, as there is no DNA. Germline CDR1 SGHAT, CDR2 FQNNGV. CDR3 size: 14 residues. CDR3 protein: CASSLVPGGFEQYF.

The chain carries TRBV18 and TRBJ1-2; TCRdb designates TRBD1, a call that cannot be tested without DNA. The CDR3 length is 15 residues. CDR1 is KGHSH, CDR2 LQKENI, per germline. CDR3: CASSPQRTGEDGYTF.

The CDR3 reads CASSINPGQGAEAFF. The chain uses TRBV5-1 and TRBJ1-1; TCRdb picks TRBD1, but there is no DNA to check that call. CDR1 and CDR2 (germline): SGHRS, YFSETQ. The CDR3 consists of 15 residues.

This sequence joins TRBV7-2 and TRBJ2-3; TCRdb designates TRBD1, a call that cannot be tested without DNA. Germline CDR1 and CDR2: SGHTA and FQGNSA. CDR3 length: 17 amino acids. The CDR3 region is CASSLGPPGLVTDTQYF.

V and J are TRBV29-1 and TRBJ2-1; TCRdb lists TRBD1, though no DNA is available to test this call. Germline CDR1 is SQVTM and CDR2 is ANQGSEA. CDR3 length: 13 amino acids. The CDR3 sequence is CSVETGRSNEQFF.

The rearrangement joins TRBV18 to TRBJ2-3; TCRdb's D gene call, TRBD1, goes unchecked for lack of DNA. Per germline, CDR1 KGHSH and CDR2 LQKENI. The length of the CDR3 is 16 residues. CDR3 sequence reads: CASSPPVRGSTDTQYF.

This chain connects TRBV5-1 to TRBJ2-7; TCRdb names TRBD1, which stays unverified in the absence of DNA. This CDR3 spans 16 amino acids. The germline V gene has CDR1 SGHRS and CDR2 YFSETQ. CDR3 amino acids: CASSLAIVGRSYEQYF.

The gene calls are TRBV12-3 or TRBV12-4 and TRBJ2-7. This CDR3 region has 13 residues. The CDR3 here is CASSFGASLEQYF.

The rearrangement links TRBV12-3 or TRBV12-4 to TRBJ2-5; TCRdb selects TRBD2, and the lack of DNA leaves this call unchecked. The length of the CDR3 is 15 residues. The CDR3 loop is CASSANSGNAETQYF.

The chain links TRBV29-1 to TRBJ2-5; the D call of TRBD2 rests on TCRdb alone, since no DNA is present to check it. The CDR3 is made up of 13 amino acids. Looked up from germline, CDR1 is SQVTM and CDR2 is ANQGSEA. CDR3 residues: CSVLGLYQETQYF. The full variable domain, rest sourced from reference TRBV29-1 and TRBJ2-5, is SAVISQKPSRDICQRGTSLTIQCQVDSQVTMMFWYRQQPGQSLTLIATANQGSEATYESGFVIDKFPISRPNLTFSTLTVSNMSPEDSSIYLCSVLGLYQETQYFGPGTRLLVL.

This chain uses TRBV12-3 or TRBV12-4 with TRBJ2-3; checking the TCRdb D call of TRBD2 is not possible without DNA. The CDR3 sequence is 15 residues long. The CDR3 sequence is CASSLSGLGVDTQYF.

CDR3 region: CASSLGHGVGPYNEQFF. This chain uses TRBV19 with TRBJ2-1; TCRdb proposes TRBD1, but this gene call is untestable without DNA. CDR3 length: 17 amino acids. Germline V lookup: CDR1 LNHDA, CDR2 SQIVND (reference sequence).

CDR3 sequence reads: CASSLETGTQYF. The chain employs TRBV4-3 and TRBJ2-3. The CDR3 length is 12 residues. In germline, CDR1 is LGHNA, CDR2 YSLEER.

The chain joins TRBV28 to TRBJ1-1. Germline V lookup: CDR1 MDHEN, CDR2 SYDVKM. The CDR3 loop spans 15 amino acids. The CDR3 reads CASSLVWKGATEAFF. Full variable domain (missing parts from reference TRBV28 and TRBJ1-1): DVKVTQSSRYLVKRTGEKVFLECVQDMDHENMFWYRQDPGLGLRLIYFSYDVKMKEKGDIPEGYSVSREKKERFSLILESASTNQTSMYLCASSLVWKGATEAFFGQGTRLTVV.

The chain joins TRBV6-1 to TRBJ2-2; the TRBD1 assignment by TCRdb is unverifiable without DNA. The CDR3 covers 18 residues. The germline CDR1 and CDR2 sequences are MNHNS and SASEGT. CDR3 loop: CASSPGTLAPENTGELFF.

This sequence joins TRBV7-9 and TRBJ2-5; there is no DNA to check the TCRdb D call of TRBD2. Germline lookup yields CDR1 SEHNR and CDR2 FQNEAQ (reference sequence). CDR3 length equals 17 residues. CDR3: CASSQPGTSGSGETQYF.

This rearrangement joins TRBV7-9 to TRBJ2-7. CDR1 and CDR2 from the germline V gene are SEHNR and FQNEAQ (reference sequence). The CDR3 length is 13 residues. CDR3 residues: CASSFGVLYEQYF.

The chain recombines TRBV19 with TRBJ2-6; TCRdb lists TRBD1, though no DNA is available to test this call. The length of the CDR3 is 17 residues. Per germline, CDR1 LNHDA and CDR2 SQIVND (reference sequence). This chain's CDR3 is CASSIWDRGSGANVLTF.

The rearrangement uses TRBV7-2 and TRBJ1-1. The CDR3 covers 14 residues. CDR1 is SGHTA, CDR2 FQGNSA, per germline. The CDR3: CASSLEVVNTEAFF. The full variable domain, with the rest looked up from reference TRBV7-2 and TRBJ1-1, is GAGVSQSPSNKVTEKGKDVELRCDPISGHTALYWYRQSLGQGLEFLIYFQGNSAPDKSGLPSDRFSAERTGGSVSTLTIQRTQQEDSAVYLCASSLEVVNTEAFFGQGTRLTVV.

The V call is TRBV29-1, the J call TRBJ2-5; no DNA is available, so the TRBD1 call from TCRdb remains unchecked. Germline V CDR1 and CDR2: SQVTM, ANQGSEA. The CDR3 runs to 13 residues. The CDR3 region is CSVEETGVQTQYF.

The chain employs TRBV6-1 and TRBJ1-6; the TCRdb call, TRBD1, lacks DNA for checking. Germline lookup yields CDR1 MNHNS and CDR2 SASEGT. The CDR3 contains 19 residues. CDR3 sequence: CASRRTGGPTSSYNSPLHF.

The gene calls are TRBV10-3 and TRBJ2-3; TCRdb's assignment of TRBD1 cannot be checked, as there is no DNA. The CDR3 is 15 amino acids. Per the germline V gene, CDR1 is ENHRY and CDR2 is SYGVKD. The CDR3 sequence is CAISEGQGGLDTQYF.

This sequence joins TRBV20-1 and TRBJ2-3; TCRdb's D gene call, TRBD2, goes unchecked for lack of DNA. From germline, CDR1 is DFQATT and CDR2 SNEGSKA (reference sequence). This CDR3 spans 14 amino acids. Here the CDR3 reads CSASGGPKTDTQYF.